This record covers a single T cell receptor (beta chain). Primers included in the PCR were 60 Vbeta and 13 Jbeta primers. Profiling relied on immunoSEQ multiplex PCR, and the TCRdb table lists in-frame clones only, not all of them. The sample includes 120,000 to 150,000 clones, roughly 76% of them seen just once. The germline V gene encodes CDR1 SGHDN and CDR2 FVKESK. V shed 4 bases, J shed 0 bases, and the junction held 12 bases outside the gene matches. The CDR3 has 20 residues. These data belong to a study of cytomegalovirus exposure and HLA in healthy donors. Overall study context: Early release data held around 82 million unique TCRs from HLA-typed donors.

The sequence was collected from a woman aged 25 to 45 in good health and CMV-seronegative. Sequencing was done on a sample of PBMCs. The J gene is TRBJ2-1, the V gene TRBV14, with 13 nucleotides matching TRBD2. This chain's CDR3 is CASSRRLAGGPPSSYNEQFF. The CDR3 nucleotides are TGTGCCAGCAGCCGCCGACTAGCGGGAGGCCCCCCCAGCTCCTACAATGAGCAGTTCTTC.